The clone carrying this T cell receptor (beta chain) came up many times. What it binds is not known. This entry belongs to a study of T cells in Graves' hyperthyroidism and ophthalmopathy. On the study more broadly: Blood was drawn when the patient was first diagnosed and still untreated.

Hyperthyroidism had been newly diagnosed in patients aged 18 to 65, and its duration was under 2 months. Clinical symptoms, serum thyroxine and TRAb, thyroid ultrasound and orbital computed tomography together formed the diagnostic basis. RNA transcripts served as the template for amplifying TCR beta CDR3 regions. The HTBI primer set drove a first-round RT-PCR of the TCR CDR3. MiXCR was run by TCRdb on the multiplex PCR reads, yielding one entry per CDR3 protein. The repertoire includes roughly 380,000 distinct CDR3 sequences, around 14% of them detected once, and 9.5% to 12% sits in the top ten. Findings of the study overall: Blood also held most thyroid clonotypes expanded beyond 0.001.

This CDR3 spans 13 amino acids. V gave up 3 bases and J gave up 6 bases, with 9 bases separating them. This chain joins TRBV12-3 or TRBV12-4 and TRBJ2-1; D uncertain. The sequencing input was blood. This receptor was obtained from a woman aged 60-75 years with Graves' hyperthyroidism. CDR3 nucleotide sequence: TGTGCCAGCAGTTTCCGGCGGACCAATGAGCAGTTCTTC. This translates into CASSFRRTNEQFF.